The 5 T cell receptor beta chains reported below all come from one sample, sequenced in a study of T cell responses to AZD1222 COVID-19 vaccine. Repertoires were generated with immunoSEQ multiplex PCR, while TCRdb's copy carries only in-frame clones and drops some. The data hold some 120,000 clones, with roughly 89% observed a single time. Material: peripheral blood, obtained on day 0 of MenACWY control vaccination. Receptors originate from an adult in good health.

This chain uses TRBV30 with TRBJ2-7; 10 nucleotides match TRBD1. The CDR3 covers 18 residues. J gave up 0 bases and V 2 bases, and 13 bases lay outside the gene matches. Germline CDR1 GTSNPN, CDR2 SVGIG (reference sequence). CDR3 bases: TGTGCCTGGAGTTTGATGACAGGGGGCTGGTTCGGCTCCTACGAGCAGTACTTC. It encodes CAWSLMTGGWFGSYEQYF.

This clone was seen only once. The CDR3 DNA sequence: TGTGCCAGCAGTTACTCGGCGACAGACGCTAACTATGGCTACACCTTC. Its protein is CASSYSATDANYGYTF. The V call is TRBV6-5, the J call TRBJ1-2, with TRBD1 as a possible D gene (5 bases). Germline CDR1 reads MNHEY; CDR2 reads SVGAGI. V lost 0 bases and J 0 bases, leaving 11 bases between the germline ends. CDR3 length: 16 amino acids.

The chain carries TRBV4-3 and TRBJ2-2, with a weak D call TRBD1 (5 bases). Trimming stripped 3 bases from V and 4 bases from J, with 9 bases between. CDR1 is LGHNA, CDR2 YSLEER, per germline. The CDR3 runs 14 residues. The CDR3 sequence: CASSQGRGTGELFF. CDR3 sequence (DNA): TGCGCCAGCAGCCAGGGTAGGGGCACCGGGGAGCTGTTTTTT.

The V gene is TRBV7-3, the J gene TRBJ1-1, with 8 positions matching TRBD1. This CDR3 spans 18 amino acids. Germline lookup yields CDR1 SGHTA and CDR2 FQGTGA. Trimming removed 5 bases from V and 1 base from J; junction bases left unmatched: 15. The CDR3 spells CASSPSGRGPGRNTEAFF. The CDR3 nucleotides read TGTGCCAGCAGCCCATCTGGCAGGGGGCCGGGTCGGAACACTGAAGCTTTCTTT. Filled out from reference TRBV7-3 and TRBJ1-1, the complete variable domain reads GAGVSQTPSNKVTEKGKYVELRCDPISGHTALYWYRQSLGQGPEFLIYFQGTGAADDSGLPNDRFFAVRPEGSVSTLKIQRTERGDSAVYLCASSPSGRGPGRNTEAFFGQGTRLTVV.

The chain employs TRBV11-3 and TRBJ2-7; D may match TRBD1 or TRBD2 (7 bases each). The germline CDR1 and CDR2 sequences are SGHNT and YENEEA. Trimming took off 4 bases at V and 4 bases at J, with 17 bases between the two ends. The CDR3 loop spans 15 amino acids. The DNA of the CDR3 is TGTGCCAGCAGCTATAGACAGGGAGGGAGTTACGAGCAGTACTTC. It specifies CASSYRQGGSYEQYF.